The 7 T cell receptor beta chains in this list originate from one sample, sequenced in a study of OX40 agonist ivuxolimab in advanced cancers. The data were produced by immunoSEQ multiplex PCR, yet TCRdb's version contains in-frame clones alone and is incomplete. The sample has roughly 120,000 clones, about 92% seen once. The sequencing used CD4+ or CD8+ T cells sorted from blood, collected in a trial of the OX40 agonist ivuxolimab. The source is an adult with an advanced solid tumor such as melanoma, head and neck, liver or kidney cancer.

The J gene is TRBJ1-5, the V gene TRBV28; no definite D call. The CDR3 has 15 amino acids. Germline CDR1 and CDR2: MDHEN and SYDVKM. Trimming removed 4 bases from V and 0 bases from J, with 10 bases in between. The CDR3 here is CASSYPQNSNQPQHF. The CDR3 bases are TGTGCCAGCAGTTACCCCCAAAATAGCAATCAGCCCCAGCATTTT.

The V and J genes are TRBV4-1 and TRBJ1-3; D is ambiguous. Germline V gives CDR1 MGHRA, CDR2 YSYEKL. Trimming removed 0 bases from V and 0 bases from J, with 6 bases in between. The length of the CDR3 is 15 residues. The CDR3 DNA follows: TGCGCCAGCAGCCAAGATCCTCTCTCTGGAAACACCATATATTTT. Amino acid sequence: CASSQDPLSGNTIYF.

This clone came up once. The chain uses TRBV30 and TRBJ2-1; 12 positions match TRBD2. The CDR3 has 15 residues. The J segment lost 8 bases and the V segment lost 4 bases, leaving 9 bases of the junction unmatched. CDR1 is GTSNPN, CDR2 SVGIG, per germline (reference sequence). Written as DNA, the CDR3 is TGTGCCTGGACAGGACTAGCGGGAAAATTCTATGAGCAGTTCTTC. Its protein is CAWTGLAGKFYEQFF.

The chain carries TRBV6-6 and TRBJ2-7, with D perhaps being TRBD1 or TRBD2 (5 bases each). Germline V gene data show CDR1 as MNHNY and CDR2 as SVGAGI (reference sequence). Trimming pared 2 bases from V and 0 bases from J, leaving 11 bases between. The CDR3 is 15 residues long. CDR3 nucleotides: TGTGCCAGCAGTTACGGGACGACGAGCTCCTACGAGCAGTACTTC. This codes for CASSYGTTSSYEQYF.

V is TRBV6-5 and J is TRBJ2-7; tentatively, D is TRBD1 (7 bases). V lost 5 bases and J lost 2, with 10 bases in between. The germline V gene encodes CDR1 MNHEY and CDR2 SVGAGI. The CDR3 spans 13 residues. The CDR3 sequence: CASSAGTAYEQYF. CDR3 sequence (DNA): TGTGCCAGCAGTGCGGGGACAGCCTACGAGCAGTACTTC.

J is TRBJ2-7 and V is TRBV5-1; possibly TRBD1 or TRBD2 for D (5 bases each). In germline, CDR1 is SGHRS, CDR2 YFSETQ. The CDR3 has 14 residues. The V end lost 3 bases, the J end lost 6 bases, and 16 bases lay between the germline ends. The CDR3 reads CASSSSGTLGEQYF. CDR3 nucleotides: TGCGCCAGCAGCTCATCAGGGACCTTGGGCGAGCAGTACTTC.

J is TRBJ2-7 and V is TRBV6-1; D is possibly TRBD1 (5 bases). With 6 bases removed from V and 7 bases from J, the gap between germline ends came to 22 bases. The germline gives CDR1 MNHNS, CDR2 SASEGT. This CDR3 has 15 amino acids. The DNA for the CDR3 is TGTGCCAGCAGCTATACGGGCCGAGGACAAGAGGAGCAGTACTTC. It specifies CASSYTGRGQEEQYF.